The 28 T cell receptor beta chains below all came from one sample that was sequenced in a study of neurological immune-mediated disorders. MiXCR was run by TCRdb on the 5' RACE reads, yielding one entry per CDR3 protein. The sample holds 70,000 to 95,000 distinct CDR3 sequences, about 15% seen once. The specimen was PBMCs. The receptor set was obtained from a woman aged 40 to 50 in good health.

There are many counts of this clonotype. The chain uses TRBV18 and TRBJ2-5; the D is unclear. The CDR3 totals 14 residues. V lost 6 bases and J 2 bases, leaving 13 bases between the germline ends. Germline values: CDR1 KGHSH, CDR2 LQKENI. The CDR3 sequence is CASSPPATQETQYF. The CDR3 nucleotides read TGTGCCAGCTCCCCCCCGGCGACACAAGAGACCCAGTACTTC.

This clonotype was found many times. This rearrangement joins TRBV20-1 to TRBJ2-1, with 11 bases matching TRBD2. V was pared by 0 bases and J by 8 bases, with 9 bases of the junction left unmatched. Per germline, CDR1 DFQATT and CDR2 SNEGSKA (reference sequence). This CDR3 has 16 amino acids. The CDR3 DNA is TGCAGTGCTAGAGATGATGCAGCGACTAGCGGGGATGAGCAGTTCTTC. As protein: CSARDDAATSGDEQFF.

The sample holds many counts of this clonotype. The chain carries TRBV5-1 and TRBJ1-6; no clear D gene. Germline assignment: CDR1 SGHRS and CDR2 YFSETQ. The CDR3 spans 17 residues. Trimming stripped 0 bases from V and 7 bases from J, with 17 bases between. The CDR3 nucleotides are TGCGCCAGCAGCTTGGAAGTGACCCCGACGGGGAATTCACCCCTCCACTTT. It specifies CASSLEVTPTGNSPLHF. Based on the CDR3 plus reference TRBV5-1 and TRBJ1-6, the full variable domain is KAGVTQTPRYLIKTRGQQVTLSCSPISGHRSVSWYQQTPGQGLQFLFEYFSETQRNKGNFPGRFSGRQFSNSRSEMNVSTLELGDSALYLCASSLEVTPTGNSPLHFGNGTRLTVT.

The V gene is TRBV5-4, the J gene TRBJ1-5, with D possibly being TRBD1 (5 bases). CDR3 length: 15 residues. The germline CDR1 and CDR2 sequences are SGHNT and YYREEE (reference sequence). Trimming cost V 3 bases and J 0 bases, with 10 bases left between them. CDR3 residues: CASSSPGTSNQPQHF. The CDR3, as DNA: TGTGCCAGCAGCTCTCCGGGGACTAGCAATCAGCCCCAGCATTTT.

The chain couples TRBV5-1 to TRBJ2-7; D call uncertain. CDR3 length: 16 amino acids. The germline V and J ends were trimmed by 3 bases and 1 base, with 17 bases remaining between them. Germline CDR1 and CDR2: SGHRS and YFSETQ. In DNA, the CDR3 is TGCGCCAGCAGCTCCTTTATGGACGGAGATTCCTACGAGCAGTACTTC. Translated: CASSSFMDGDSYEQYF.

This clonotype was counted ten times or more. The V call is TRBV20-1, the J call TRBJ1-1, with a possible D match to TRBD1 (6 bases). V was cut by 5 bases and J by 5 bases, with 18 bases left in between. From germline, CDR1 is DFQATT and CDR2 SNEGSKA (reference sequence). The CDR3 loop spans 14 amino acids. CDR3 DNA: TGCAGTGCTCCCCTAGGTGGGGGCGGGACTGAAGCTTTCTTT. It encodes CSAPLGGGGTEAFF.

The chain links TRBV7-9 to TRBJ1-1, with TRBD1 identical over 11 bases. V trimming: 5 bases; J trimming: 3 bases; junction bases outside the gene matches: 5. This CDR3 has 15 amino acids. Germline-derived CDR1 and CDR2 are SEHNR and FQNEAQ (reference sequence). CDR3 in DNA: TGTGCCAGCAGCATAAGGACAGGGGGCTACACTGAAGCTTTCTTT. Protein sequence: CASSIRTGGYTEAFF.

This clonotype was recorded many times. V gene TRBV20-1 combines with J gene TRBJ2-7, with 14 bases lining up with TRBD2. Germline loops: CDR1 DFQATT, CDR2 SNEGSKA (reference sequence). The CDR3 is made up of 16 amino acids. V shed 1 base, J shed 1 base, and the junction held 3 bases outside the gene matches. CDR3 nucleotide sequence: TGCAGTGCTAGAGTAGGACTAGCGGGGGGATCCTACGAGCAGTACTTC. This encodes CSARVGLAGGSYEQYF.

This clonotype was observed at least ten times. The rearrangement uses TRBV11-2 and TRBJ1-4; possible D gene TRBD1, 5 bases. The CDR3 loop spans 13 amino acids. V was trimmed by 5 bases and J by 8 bases, leaving 12 bases between them. Germline lookup yields CDR1 SGHAT and CDR2 FQNNGV. CDR3 nucleotide sequence: TGTGCCAGCAGCCCCCCAGGGACCGAAAAACTGTTTTTT. It codes for CASSPPGTEKLFF.

This clonotype was found many times. This rearrangement joins TRBV6-1 to TRBJ1-6; a possible D gene is TRBD1 (5 bases). The CDR3 totals 14 residues. V dropped 6 bases and J dropped 12 bases, with 18 bases sitting between them. Per germline, CDR1 MNHNS and CDR2 SASEGT. The CDR3 loop reads CASREGTQVQPLHF. DNA for the CDR3: TGTGCCAGCAGGGAGGGGACGCAAGTTCAACCCCTCCACTTT.

This clonotype has a single count. A read error may account for a junction end that differs from germline. The chain is built from TRBV3-1 and TRBJ2-1; 13 bases align to TRBD2. Germline V gives CDR1 LGHDT, CDR2 YNNKEL (reference sequence). There are 19 residues in the CDR3. The CDR3 DNA follows: TGTGCCAACAGCCAAGATTCCGGACTAGCGGGGGTATCTTACAATGAGCAGTTCTTC. Amino acid sequence: CANSQDSGLAGVSYNEQFF.

The table lists this clonotype with a few counts. The J gene is TRBJ2-2, the V gene TRBV20-1; D gene ambiguous. V was shortened by 3 bases and J by 4 bases, with 3 bases between the two germline ends. CDR3 length: 11 residues. In germline, CDR1 is DFQATT, CDR2 SNEGSKA (reference sequence). The CDR3 here is CSARGTGELFF. The CDR3 DNA reads TGCAGTGCTAGGGGCACCGGGGAGCTGTTTTTT.

V is TRBV6-1 and J is TRBJ2-1, with 12 bases lining up with TRBD2. The junction had 4 bases not matched to a gene; V was cut back by 4 bases and J by 6 bases. The CDR3 has 15 residues. Germline CDR1 is MNHNS and CDR2 is SASEGT. The CDR3 reads CASSASGGASNEQFF. The CDR3 DNA follows: TGTGCCAGCAGTGCTAGCGGGGGGGCTAGCAATGAGCAGTTCTTC.

On this clonotype: Relative to the germline gene, one junction end is altered; a read error may explain this. The V call is TRBV5-1, the J call TRBJ2-3; 7 nucleotides agree with TRBD1. This CDR3 comprises 14 residues. The germline CDR1 and CDR2 sequences are SGHRS and YFSETQ. CDR3 nucleotides: TGCTCCAGCAGCTGTACAGGGGCGGAAGATACGCAGTATTTT. Translating gives CSSSCTGAEDTQYF.

This clonotype was counted at least ten times. This chain links TRBV7-9 with TRBJ2-3; unclear D gene. Trimming shortened V by 1 base and J by 6 bases, and 5 bases separated the two germline ends. The CDR3 spans 12 residues. Looked up from germline, CDR1 is SEHNR and CDR2 is FQNEAQ (reference sequence). CDR3 amino acids: CASSLDEDTQYF. The DNA of the CDR3 is TGTGCCAGCAGCTTAGATGAGGATACGCAGTATTTT.

There are many counts of this clonotype. The V call is TRBV6-1, the J call TRBJ2-5, with D possibly matching TRBD1 (6 bases). This CDR3 region has 14 residues. The V and J ends lost 1 base and 6 bases respectively, with 12 bases between them. Germline CDR1 reads MNHNS; CDR2 reads SASEGT. The CDR3 DNA reads as TGTGCCAGCAGTGAAGATCGGACAGTCCAGACCCAGTACTTC. Its protein product is CASSEDRTVQTQYF.

V is TRBV20-1 and J is TRBJ2-2, with 9 bases that match TRBD2. V shed 3 bases and J 5 bases; nucleotides not matched to a gene: 4. The CDR3 covers 14 residues. The germline V gene encodes CDR1 DFQATT and CDR2 SNEGSKA (reference sequence). CDR3 sequence reads: CSASHSGGTGELFF. The CDR3 DNA reads TGCAGTGCTAGTCACAGCGGGGGGACCGGGGAGCTGTTTTTT.

In its sample, this clonotype was seen many times. This rearrangement joins TRBV7-8 to TRBJ2-5, with a possible D match to TRBD1 (6 bases). The CDR3 is made up of 13 amino acids. Germline CDR1 reads SGHVS; CDR2 reads FQNEAQ. Trimming took off 5 bases at V and 4 bases at J, with 11 bases between the two ends. CDR3: CASSRDRSETQYF. The CDR3 DNA follows: TGTGCCAGCAGCCGCGACAGGTCAGAGACCCAGTACTTC.

This clonotype came up many times. The chain links TRBV28 to TRBJ2-5; D is undetermined. Germline CDR1 MDHEN, CDR2 SYDVKM. This CDR3 is 12 amino acids long. Trimming pared 8 bases from V and 0 bases from J, leaving 7 bases between. The CDR3 sequence: CASQSYQETQYF. The CDR3 DNA reads as TGTGCCAGCCAATCGTACCAAGAGACCCAGTACTTC.

This clonotype was recorded at least ten times. The chain uses TRBV14 and TRBJ2-1; 8 nucleotides line up with TRBD2. V lost 2 bases, J lost 3 bases, and 6 bases stayed unmatched. Per the germline V gene, CDR1 is SGHDN and CDR2 is FVKESK. The CDR3 length is 16 residues. This chain's CDR3 is CASSQLGGGNYNEQFF. The CDR3 nucleotides are TGTGCCAGCAGCCAACTCGGCGGGGGGAACTACAATGAGCAGTTCTTC.

The rearrangement uses TRBV11-2 and TRBJ2-3; D possibly corresponds to TRBD1 (5 bases). The CDR3 contains 13 residues. With 3 bases removed from V and 3 bases from J, the gap between germline ends came to 7 bases. The germline gives CDR1 SGHAT, CDR2 FQNNGV. CDR3 sequence: CASSFDRTDTQYF. The CDR3 nucleotides are TGTGCCAGCAGCTTCGACAGAACAGATACGCAGTATTTT.

In its sample, this clonotype was seen many times. The chain uses TRBV6-5 and TRBJ1-3, with D perhaps TRBD1 (5 bases). Germline assignment: CDR1 MNHEY and CDR2 SVGAGI. Between the trimmed V and J ends, which lost 9 bases and 4 bases, there was a span of 16 bases. The CDR3 extends over 14 amino acids. In nucleotides, the CDR3 is TGTGCCAGTACCGAGGGGCGGACAGGAAACACCATATATTTT. It is translated as CASTEGRTGNTIYF.

This clonotype was found many times. The rearrangement uses TRBV5-1 and TRBJ1-3, with a tentative D call TRBD1 (6 bases). Germline loops: CDR1 SGHRS, CDR2 YFSETQ. CDR3 size: 15 residues. The V gene lost 0 bases and the J gene lost 4 bases, with 11 bases spanning the gap. The CDR3 reads CASSLEGQEGNTIYF. Written as DNA, the CDR3 is TGCGCCAGCAGCTTGGAGGGACAAGAGGGAAACACCATATATTTT. Drawing the rest from reference TRBV5-1 and TRBJ1-3, the complete variable domain is KAGVTQTPRYLIKTRGQQVTLSCSPISGHRSVSWYQQTPGQGLQFLFEYFSETQRNKGNFPGRFSGRQFSNSRSEMNVSTLELGDSALYLCASSLEGQEGNTIYFGEGSWLTVV.

This clonotype was seen repeatedly, ten times or more. V usage is TRBV7-2 and J usage is TRBJ2-6; no definite D call. The CDR3 sequence is 14 residues long. V was clipped by 5 bases and J by 4 bases, with 9 bases between them. Germline CDR1 SGHTA, CDR2 FQGNSA. Written as DNA, the CDR3 is TGTGCCAGCAGCCCCCCCCGCGGGGCCAACGTCCTGACTTTC. It encodes CASSPPRGANVLTF.

The sample holds many counts of this clonotype. This chain uses TRBV7-3 with TRBJ2-3; the match to TRBD2 covers 10 bases. The CDR3 runs to 14 residues. Germline CDR1 and CDR2: SGHTA and FQGTGA. J was trimmed by 5 bases and V by 4 bases; bases with no gene match: 3. The CDR3 loop reads CASSSPSGGDTQYF. The CDR3 DNA sequence: TGTGCCAGCAGCTCTCCTAGCGGGGGAGATACGCAGTATTTT.

This clonotype was picked up many times. The chain combines TRBV5-1 with TRBJ2-7; 8 bases agree with TRBD1. The CDR3 contains 13 residues. Trimming cost V 9 bases and J 4 bases; bases outside gene matches: 9. CDR1 is SGHRS and CDR2 is YFSETQ in the germline V gene. This chain's CDR3 is CATPGGKGYEQYF. CDR3 nucleotides: TGCGCCACCCCAGGGGGCAAGGGGTACGAGCAGTACTTC.

This clonotype was seen at least ten times. The rearrangement links TRBV5-1 to TRBJ1-1; D is possibly TRBD1 (6 bases). This CDR3 region has 14 residues. Germline CDR1 SGHRS, CDR2 YFSETQ. Deletions cut 1 base from V and 5 bases from J, with 12 bases between. The DNA for the CDR3 is TGCGCCAGCAGCTTGCAAGGGGGTTGGACTGAAGCTTTCTTT. As protein: CASSLQGGWTEAFF.

This rearrangement joins TRBV6-6 to TRBJ1-2; D is unresolved. This CDR3 is 15 amino acids long. Germline CDR1 reads MNHNY; CDR2 reads SVGAGI (reference sequence). V lost 0 bases and J lost 3, with 11 bases in between. CDR3: CASSYSRVGDYGYTF. In nucleotides, the CDR3 is TGTGCCAGCAGTTACTCGAGGGTCGGTGACTATGGCTACACCTTC.